The rows below give T cell receptor beta chains drawn from one sample of a study of monozygotic twins with cystic fibrosis. Some clones are missing from TCRdb's copy, which holds only in-frame ones; the method was immunoSEQ multiplex PCR. The sample lists 30,000 or so clones; roughly three fifths were seen once. Sequencing input: blood. The receptor set was obtained from a girl aged 5-17 years with cystic fibrosis. CDR3s include the opening cysteine and the closing phenylalanine or tryptophan. Each record gives: D gene, J gene, clone size, V gene, CDR3 DNA, CDR3 protein. The D gene is left open where the match is weak. Clone size, where shown, is once, few, many, or a class for clones that have expanded.

TRBD1 | TRBJ2-1 | - | TRBV18 | TGTGCCAGCTCACCAGTTCTTGCCGGGACAGTTGGGTTCTTC | CASSPVLAGTVGFF
TRBD2 | TRBJ2-2 | - | TRBV7-2 | TGTGCCAGCAGGTTTACTAGCGGACAGACCGGGGAGCTGTTTTTT | CASRFTSGQTGELFF
- | TRBJ2-5 | - | TRBV2 | TGTGCCAGCAGTCTCCCTTACCAAGAGACCCAGTACTTC | CASSLPYQETQYF
TRBD1 | TRBJ2-5 | - | TRBV4-3 | TGCGCCAGCAGCCACTACCCACCCTCGGACAGGGGGCTCCAAGAGACCCAGTACTTC | CASSHYPPSDRGLQETQYF
TRBD2 | TRBJ2-2 | - | TRBV9 | TGTGCCAGCAGCCCCTCGGGACTAGCGGGATCTATGAACACCGGGGAGCTGTTTTTT | CASSPSGLAGSMNTGELFF
TRBD1 | TRBJ1-2 | few | TRBV7-9 | TGTGCCAGCAGCTACCGGGACAGCCCTTATGGCTACACCTTC | CASSYRDSPYGYTF
- | TRBJ1-6 | - | TRBV30 | TGTGCCTGGAGTGTACGAGGCGGGAATTCACCCCTCCACTTT | CAWSVRGGNSPLHF
TRBD1 | TRBJ1-3 | - | TRBV10-3 | TGTGCCATCGGACAGGGATTCTCTGGAAACACCATATATTTT | CAIGQGFSGNTIYF
- | TRBJ1-2 | - | TRBV4-3 | TGCGCCAGCAGCCAAGAAGCAGGGTACGATGGCTACACCTTC | CASSQEAGYDGYTF
TRBD1 | TRBJ1-3 | - | TRBV30 | TGTGCCTGGAGTGTAACAGGGGCTTTGCGCAACACCATATATTTT | CAWSVTGALRNTIYF
- | TRBJ1-1 | once | TRBV30 | TGTGCCTGGAGCGGGCCTAACCCAGTAGCAAGGAACACTGAAGCTTTCTTT | CAWSGPNPVARNTEAFF
TRBD2 | TRBJ2-5 | - | TRBV5-8 | TGTGCCAGTCGGACTAGCGGGAGGTCGGGGGAGACCCAGTACTTC | CASRTSGRSGETQYF